This TCR beta chain was documented in a study of shared clonotypes between healthy human individuals. Sequenced by immunoSEQ multiplex PCR; TCRdb stores in-frame clones only, minus some. The data contain hundreds of thousands of clones, 95% to 96% of them singletons. In regard to this clone: Its antigen remains unidentified.

Study results and limitations: Only blood underwent sampling, and tissue repertoires likely differ. Relative to clonotypes present in all four donors, those not shared had lower generation probabilities. For naive CD4 cells, 5% to 6.5% of clonotypes were shared across a handful of donors.

Positive CCR7 selection of CD45RO-negative cells yielded the naive CD8 cells, and terminally differentiated effector memory CD45RA+ cells were excluded. Germline V lookup: CDR1 SGHNT, CDR2 YYREEE (reference sequence). V was shortened by 4 bases and J by 4 bases, with 8 bases between the two germline ends. The CDR3 covers 12 residues. The V call is TRBV5-4, the J call TRBJ1-2; the D is unclear. Sequencing input: naive CD8+ T cells sorted from blood. The TCR comes from a woman aged 25 to 39 in good health. The chain's CDR3 is CASSPPGYGYTF. In DNA form, the CDR3 reads TGTGCCAGCAGCCCCCCGGGCTATGGCTACACCTTC.